The 13 T cell receptor beta chains presented below share a single source sample, sequenced in a study of beta chain features in type 1 diabetes. Study-level points and caveats: In every one of the four CD4+ subsets, TCRB CDR3s were moderately but significantly shorter in Type 1 diabetes patients.

Sequencing targeted expressed TCRB transcripts, as all isolated RNA had been reverse transcribed. This table comes from immunoSEQ multiplex PCR, and its TCRdb copy is limited to in-frame clones, with some not included. In the table there are almost 350,000 clones, 9.3% of which are singletons. These TCRs are of unknown antigen specificity. Input material: central memory CD4+ T cells from blood. These TCRs come from a man aged 25-40 years with type 1 diabetes.

The genes are TRBV7-2 and TRBJ2-3; 8 bases match TRBD2. Germline CDR1 SGHTA, CDR2 FQGNSA. V shed 7 bases, J shed 6 bases, and the junction held 9 bases outside the gene matches. This CDR3 contains 14 residues. The CDR3 loop is CASTTGLEVDTQYF. The CDR3 nucleotides read TGTGCCAGCACCACGGGACTAGAGGTGGATACGCAGTATTTT.

The table lists this clone with a few counts. This sequence joins TRBV9 and TRBJ2-7; D not certain. Germline assignment: CDR1 SGDLS and CDR2 YYNGEE. CDR3 length: 13 residues. Trimming shortened V by 2 bases and J by 2 bases, and 8 bases separated the two germline ends. CDR3 protein: CASSVEDTYEQYF. As DNA, the CDR3 is TGTGCCAGCAGCGTGGAAGACACCTACGAGCAGTACTTC.

The genes are TRBV7-2 and TRBJ2-1; weak D call: TRBD2 (7 bases). The CDR3 sequence is 16 residues long. CDR1 and CDR2 (germline): SGHTA, FQGNSA. Deletions cut 1 base from V and 10 bases from J, with 20 bases between. The CDR3 loop reads CASSLVLAGAPGEQFF. In nucleotides, the CDR3 is TGTGCCAGCAGCTTAGTGTTGGCGGGGGCCCCCGGGGAGCAGTTCTTC.

This clone has a handful of counts. The chain joins TRBV6-5 to TRBJ1-4; D is unresolved. The CDR3 runs to 16 residues. Looked up from germline, CDR1 is MNHEY and CDR2 is SVGAGI. V lost 4 bases to trimming and J lost 0 bases, with 12 bases between them. CDR3 DNA: TGTGCCAGCAGTTTCCGGCCACGGCCAACTAATGAAAAACTGTTTTTT. Its translation is CASSFRPRPTNEKLFF.

The chain uses TRBV6-8 and TRBJ1-5; 7 bases fit TRBD1. Germline V gene sequence: CDR1 MNHGY, CDR2 SAAAGT. The CDR3 totals 17 residues. With 6 bases clipped from V and 3 bases from J, the junction kept 14 bases outside the gene matches. The CDR3: CASSCHLRQGINQPQHF. CDR3 coding DNA: TGTGCCAGCAGCTGTCATTTGCGACAGGGTATCAATCAGCCCCAGCATTTT.

The chain couples TRBV15 to TRBJ1-6; D is unresolved. The CDR3 contains 13 residues. Germline assignment: CDR1 LNHNV and CDR2 YYDKDF (reference sequence). V lost 5 bases and J 8 bases, leaving 10 bases between the germline ends. CDR3 bases: TGTGCCACCAGCTTTCGGGGAGATTCACCCCTCCACTTT. Its translation is CATSFRGDSPLHF.

V usage is TRBV5-1 and J usage is TRBJ2-2; tentatively, D is TRBD2 (6 bases). Per germline, CDR1 SGHRS and CDR2 YFSETQ. V shed 0 bases and J shed 4 bases, with 10 bases lying between them. This CDR3 comprises 15 residues. The CDR3 DNA reads as TGCGCCAGCAGCTTGGATGGGAGGACCACCGGGGAGCTGTTTTTT. Its translation: CASSLDGRTTGELFF.

The chain couples TRBV23-1 to TRBJ2-7; tentatively, D is TRBD2 (5 bases). TRBV23-1 is treated as an ORF (open reading frame) with a function not yet certain. V was trimmed by 6 bases and J by 7 bases, leaving 22 bases between them. The CDR3 extends over 15 amino acids. Here the CDR3 reads CASSQDVRTSGEQYF. The CDR3 DNA reads as TGCGCCAGCAGCCAAGATGTAAGGACCTCGGGGGAGCAGTACTTC.

This chain joins TRBV6-6 and TRBJ2-7; 12 bases align to TRBD2. Germline loops: CDR1 MNHNY, CDR2 SVGAGI (reference sequence). This CDR3 region has 15 residues. V was pared by 6 bases and J by 5 bases, with 8 bases of the junction left unmatched. The CDR3 protein is CASRLRLAGDHEQYF. In DNA form, the CDR3 reads TGTGCCAGCAGACTAAGACTAGCGGGGGACCACGAGCAGTACTTC.

The sample holds a few counts of this clone. The rearrangement joins TRBV5-1 to TRBJ2-5, with D perhaps matching TRBD1 (6 bases). This CDR3 comprises 13 residues. Trimming removed 8 bases from V and 4 bases from J, with 15 bases in between. Germline CDR1 and CDR2: SGHRS and YFSETQ. For the CDR3, the DNA is TGCGCCAGTCGGGACAACACAGGAGAGACCCAGTACTTC. Translated, it gives CASRDNTGETQYF.

This clone has more than one count but fewer than ten. The rearrangement links TRBV10-2 to TRBJ1-1, with D hard to call. The CDR3 extends over 11 amino acids. Per germline, CDR1 WSHSY and CDR2 SAAADI. V lost 8 bases, J lost 3 bases, and 7 bases lay in between. For the CDR3, the DNA is TGCGCCAGCCAAAGGGACACTGAAGCTTTCTTT. Its protein product is CASQRDTEAFF.

This clone was counted between two and nine times. The chain recombines TRBV29-1 with TRBJ1-4, with D possibly matching TRBD1 (5 bases). V was pared by 6 bases and J by 2 bases, with 13 bases between. The CDR3 is 14 amino acids. Germline V CDR1 and CDR2: SQVTM, ANQGSEA. DNA for the CDR3: TGCAGCGTCTGGGGCGTGGCGACTAATGAAAAACTGTTTTTT. The encoded protein is CSVWGVATNEKLFF.

This clone was detected only a few times. The rearrangement uses TRBV4-3 and TRBJ2-4; TRBD2 aligns across 8 bases. The CDR3 totals 19 residues. Germline CDR1 reads LGHNA; CDR2 reads YSLEER. The trim removed 0 bases at V and 1 base at J, leaving 11 bases unmatched. CDR3 sequence: CASSQEPAGAMGAKNIQYF. The CDR3 nucleotides are TGCGCCAGCAGCCAAGAACCAGCGGGGGCCATGGGGGCCAAAAACATTCAGTACTTC.